The 30 T cell receptor beta chains below were found in one sample sequenced in a study of cytotoxic CD8 clonotypes in ibrutinib-treated CLL. Clones were sequenced by immunoSEQ multiplex PCR, and TCRdb holds only the in-frame ones, with some missing. The profile covers about 40,000 clones, with around 70% appearing a single time and about a tenth taken by the ten largest. The sequences come from PBMCs, collected at disease progression, from a patient treated with ibrutinib. The receptor set was obtained from a human donor with chronic lymphocytic leukemia.

The chain employs TRBV4-1 and TRBJ2-5; unclear D gene. The germline V and J ends were trimmed by 4 bases and 5 bases, with 14 bases remaining between them. CDR3 size: 14 residues. The germline V gene encodes CDR1 MGHRA and CDR2 YSYEKL. CDR3 bases: TGCGCCAGCAGCCCTCCTCAGGCCCGGGAGACCCAGTACTTC. Its translation is CASSPPQARETQYF.

The chain employs TRBV25-1 and TRBJ2-5; D is undetermined. This CDR3 has 14 residues. Trimming pared 4 bases from V and 1 base from J, leaving 10 bases between. The germline CDR1 and CDR2 sequences are MGHDK and SYGVNS. DNA for the CDR3: TGTGCCAGCAGTGCACAGAATATCCAAGAGACCCAGTACTTC. It yields the protein CASSAQNIQETQYF.

V usage is TRBV6-6 and J usage is TRBJ1-1; D perhaps matches TRBD1 (5 bases). The CDR3 is made up of 14 amino acids. CDR1 and CDR2 (germline): MNHNY, SVGAGI (reference sequence). V lost 6 bases and J 5 bases, leaving 16 bases between the germline ends. In DNA, the CDR3 is TGTGCCAGCAGCCCTACTGAAAGGGGTACTGAAGCTTTCTTT. It encodes CASSPTERGTEAFF.

The chain has TRBV5-8 and TRBJ1-5, with 9 bases fitting TRBD1. V lost 5 bases, J lost 6 bases, and 6 bases stayed unmatched. The germline V gene has CDR1 SGHTS and CDR2 YDEGEE. The CDR3 totals 14 residues. The CDR3 DNA is TGTGCCAGCAGGCAGGACAGGGGAGTTCAGCCCCAGCATTTT. It yields the protein CASRQDRGVQPQHF.

This sequence joins TRBV5-8 and TRBJ2-7; 8 bases fit TRBD1. V dropped 4 bases and J dropped 0; count of bases not matched to a gene: 9. Germline-derived CDR1 and CDR2 are SGHTS and YDEGEE. The CDR3 sequence is 16 residues long. The CDR3 reads CASSPTAQGVSYEQYF. In nucleotides, the CDR3 is TGTGCCAGCAGCCCGACGGCACAGGGGGTCTCCTACGAGCAGTACTTC.

The CDR3: CASSLVQGLSYNEQFF. The CDR3 bases are TGCGCCAGCAGCTTAGTACAGGGACTCTCCTACAATGAGCAGTTCTTC. This sequence joins TRBV5-1 and TRBJ2-1, with D perhaps being TRBD1 or TRBD2 (6 bases each). Germline V CDR1 and CDR2: SGHRS, YFSETQ. The CDR3 totals 16 residues. V was clipped by 2 bases and J by 0 bases, with 12 bases between them. The whole variable domain, filled in from reference TRBV5-1 and TRBJ2-1, reads KAGVTQTPRYLIKTRGQQVTLSCSPISGHRSVSWYQQTPGQGLQFLFEYFSETQRNKGNFPGRFSGRQFSNSRSEMNVSTLELGDSALYLCASSLVQGLSYNEQFFGPGTRLTVL.

V usage is TRBV5-6 and J usage is TRBJ1-1; TRBD1 might be the D (6 bases). This CDR3 contains 16 residues. V lost 1 base, J lost 2 bases, and 15 bases lay in between. Germline loops: CDR1 SGHDT, CDR2 YYEEEE. The CDR3 spells CASSLFGDTINTEAFF. CDR3 coding DNA: TGTGCCAGCAGCTTGTTCGGGGACACGATAAACACTGAAGCTTTCTTT.

The V and J genes are TRBV28 and TRBJ1-5; D unresolved. Trimming pared 3 bases from V and 0 bases from J, leaving 6 bases between. The CDR3 sequence is 14 residues long. CDR1 is MDHEN, CDR2 SYDVKM, per germline. CDR3 protein: CASSFRNSNQPQHF. The CDR3 nucleotides are TGTGCCAGCAGTTTCCGAAATAGCAATCAGCCCCAGCATTTT.

The chain employs TRBV27 and TRBJ2-7; D may be TRBD2 (6 bases). Trimming stripped 11 bases from V and 3 bases from J, with 14 bases between. Germline CDR1 and CDR2: MNHEY and SMNVEV (reference sequence). This CDR3 has 12 amino acids. This CDR3 reads CARTRGLYEQYF. The CDR3 bases are TGTGCCCGGACGAGGGGACTCTACGAGCAGTACTTC.

This clone appeared a few times. The V gene is TRBV10-2, the J gene TRBJ1-5, with D tentatively TRBD1 (6 bases). From germline, CDR1 is WSHSY and CDR2 SAAADI. The CDR3 has 13 amino acids. Trimming removed 4 bases from V and 6 bases from J, with 10 bases in between. CDR3 loop: CASSGTVSQPQHF. Written as DNA, the CDR3 is TGCGCCAGCAGTGGGACAGTTTCTCAGCCCCAGCATTTT.

The genes are TRBV7-9 and TRBJ2-1; unclear D gene. V was shortened by 5 bases and J by 4 bases, with 6 bases between the two germline ends. From germline, CDR1 is SEHNR and CDR2 FQNEAQ (reference sequence). The CDR3 length is 12 residues. CDR3 bases: TGTGCCAGCAGCCCCATATACAATGAGCAGTTCTTC. Protein sequence: CASSPIYNEQFF.

J is TRBJ1-1 and V is TRBV10-2; D gene uncertain. The CDR3 runs to 12 residues. The V gene's germline CDR1 is WSHSY and CDR2 SAAADI. Trimming took off 7 bases at V and 6 bases at J, with 12 bases between the two ends. CDR3 residues: CASKGSESEAFF. The CDR3 DNA reads as TGCGCCAGCAAGGGTTCGGAGTCTGAAGCTTTCTTT.

The chain joins TRBV12-5 to TRBJ2-2; a weak D match, TRBD1 (6 bases). CDR1 is LGHNT and CDR2 is FRNRAP in the germline V gene. CDR3 size: 16 residues. V was cut by 6 bases and J by 0 bases, with 14 bases left in between. The CDR3 here is CASGDTWTANTGELFF. The DNA of the CDR3 is TGTGCTAGTGGGGACACCTGGACAGCGAACACCGGGGAGCTGTTTTTT. The full variable domain, in which reference TRBV12-5 and TRBJ2-2 provide the parts outside the CDR3, is DARVTQTPRHKVTEMGQEVTMRCQPILGHNTVFWYRQTMMQGLELLAYFRNRAPLDDSGMPKDRFSAEMPDATLATLKIQPSEPRDSAVYFCASGDTWTANTGELFFGEGSRLTVL.

In its sample, this clone was seen once. The chain is built from TRBV5-1 and TRBJ2-6; no firm D call. There are 15 residues in the CDR3. V dropped 2 bases and J dropped 2 bases, with 8 bases sitting between them. Looked up from germline, CDR1 is SGHRS and CDR2 is YFSETQ. The CDR3 spells CASSFQGTGANVLTF. The DNA of the CDR3 is TGCGCCAGCAGCTTCCAAGGAACTGGGGCCAACGTCCTGACTTTC.

V gene TRBV5-1 combines with J gene TRBJ1-5; no firm D call. CDR1 is SGHRS and CDR2 is YFSETQ in the germline V gene. The CDR3 sequence is 15 residues long. V dropped 0 bases and J dropped 2 bases, with 9 bases sitting between them. The CDR3: CASSLAADGNQPQHF. As DNA, the CDR3 is TGCGCCAGCAGCTTGGCCGCGGACGGCAATCAGCCCCAGCATTTT.

This rearrangement joins TRBV19 to TRBJ2-7, with 8 bases that match TRBD1. Germline assignment: CDR1 LNHDA and CDR2 SQIVND (reference sequence). V shed 5 bases and J 0 bases; nucleotides not matched to a gene: 3. This CDR3 has 14 amino acids. CDR3 nucleotides: TGTGCCAGTAGTCGACAGGGGTCCTCCTACGAGCAGTACTTC. Translated: CASSRQGSSYEQYF.

This chain joins TRBV7-9 and TRBJ2-3, with D perhaps matching TRBD1 (5 bases). CDR1 and CDR2 (germline): SEHNR, FQNEAQ (reference sequence). The CDR3 is 13 residues long. V lost 4 bases and J lost 9, with 14 bases in between. CDR3 sequence: CASSWIHQGTQYF. DNA of the CDR3: TGTGCCAGCAGCTGGATACATCAGGGAACGCAGTATTTT.

The J gene is TRBJ2-3, the V gene TRBV28; TRBD2 matches at 9 bases. Germline V gene sequence: CDR1 MDHEN, CDR2 SYDVKM. Unmatched junction bases numbered 10, after V lost 8 bases and J lost 4 bases. The CDR3 is 15 amino acids. The CDR3 DNA reads TGTGCCAGCGGCGACCTTAGCGGGAGAGCAGATACGCAGTATTTT. Its translation: CASGDLSGRADTQYF.

The chain has TRBV7-6 and TRBJ1-1; 7 bases map to TRBD1. This CDR3 is 15 amino acids long. V trimming: 3 bases; J trimming: 4 bases; junction bases outside the gene matches: 8. Germline CDR1 SGHVS, CDR2 FNYEAQ. The CDR3 loop reads CASSFPDRAPTEAFF. The CDR3 coding sequence is TGTGCCAGCAGCTTTCCTGACAGGGCCCCCACTGAAGCTTTCTTT.

This clone was detected only a few times. The rearrangement joins TRBV2 to TRBJ2-7; either TRBD1 or TRBD2 may supply D (5 bases each). V lost 0 bases and J 7 bases, leaving 13 bases between the germline ends. The CDR3 has 14 amino acids. CDR1 is SNHLY, CDR2 FYNNEI, per germline. CDR3 region: CASSEALGTAEQYF. CDR3 DNA: TGTGCCAGCAGTGAAGCGCTCGGGACCGCAGAGCAGTACTTC.

In this sample, this clone turned up once. The V call is TRBV10-2, the J call TRBJ1-3; D is unclear. Trimming took off 0 bases at V and 7 bases at J, with 13 bases between the two ends. The CDR3 is 15 amino acids. CDR1 WSHSY and CDR2 SAAADI come from the germline V gene. In DNA, the CDR3 is TGCGCCAGCAGTGAGTCGCCAGCTTCCCGGAACACCATATATTTT. Its protein is CASSESPASRNTIYF.

The V call is TRBV11-2, the J call TRBJ2-3; 11 nucleotides line up with TRBD2. With V trimmed by 4 bases and J by 7 bases, 7 bases remained unmatched. Germline CDR1 is SGHAT and CDR2 is FQNNGV. The CDR3 is made up of 15 amino acids. The CDR3 DNA is TGTGCCAGCAGCTCCCGAACTAGCGGGGGAAATACGCAGTATTTT. Its translation is CASSSRTSGGNTQYF.

This clone was found a few times. V gene TRBV15 combines with J gene TRBJ1-3; no definite D call. The CDR3 consists of 11 residues. The V end lost 2 bases, the J end lost 5 bases, and 1 base lay between the germline ends. Germline CDR1 LNHNV, CDR2 YYDKDF (reference sequence). The CDR3 here is CATSRRNTIYF. CDR3 DNA sequence: TGTGCCACCAGCAGACGAAACACCATATATTTT.

This clone came up a few times. The J gene is TRBJ2-7, the V gene TRBV5-5, with TRBD1 as a possible D gene (6 bases). Germline V gene data show CDR1 as SGHKS and CDR2 as YYEKEE (reference sequence). The CDR3 totals 17 residues. V was trimmed by 2 bases and J by 7 bases, leaving 25 bases between them. CDR3 sequence: CASSLILGQSVWGEQYF. The CDR3 DNA is TGTGCCAGCAGCTTAATCCTAGGACAGAGTGTTTGGGGAGAGCAGTACTTC. The full variable domain, its missing parts supplied by reference TRBV5-5 and TRBJ2-7, is DAGVTQSPTHLIKTRGQQVTLRCSPISGHKSVSWYQQVLGQGPQFIFQYYEKEERGRGNFPDRFSARQFPNYSSELNVNALLLGDSALYLCASSLILGQSVWGEQYFGPGTRLTVT.

The chain uses TRBV13 and TRBJ2-7; a possible D gene is TRBD1 (6 bases). Germline V lookup: CDR1 PRHDT, CDR2 FYEKMQ (reference sequence). This CDR3 has 13 amino acids. V dropped 5 bases and J dropped 3 bases, with 11 bases sitting between them. In DNA, the CDR3 is TGTGCCAGCAGCATACAGGGTTTCTACGAGCAGTACTTC. Translation gives CASSIQGFYEQYF.

The chain's CDR3 is CASSLVAYEQYF. The CDR3 DNA reads TGTGCCAGCAGCTTGGTCGCCTACGAGCAGTACTTC. The chain employs TRBV7-2 and TRBJ2-7; D uncertain. This CDR3 has 12 residues. The V and J ends lost 3 bases and 2 bases respectively, with 5 bases between them. In germline, CDR1 is SGHTA, CDR2 FQGNSA.

The chain recombines TRBV7-9 with TRBJ1-1; the D gene is possibly TRBD1 (5 bases). Germline V lookup: CDR1 SEHNR, CDR2 FQNEAQ (reference sequence). The CDR3 runs to 17 residues. V was shortened by 0 bases and J by 1 base, with 15 bases between the two germline ends. The DNA for the CDR3 is TGTGCCAGCAGCTTAGCAGGGTCAGGGAGGAAGAACACTGAAGCTTTCTTT. It codes for CASSLAGSGRKNTEAFF.

In its sample, this clone ranks as medium-sized (0.01 to 0.1%). The rearrangement links TRBV7-9 to TRBJ2-7; D might be TRBD1 (6 bases). The CDR3 contains 13 residues. The V and J ends lost 6 bases and 0 bases respectively, with 9 bases between them. The germline V gene encodes CDR1 SEHNR and CDR2 FQNEAQ (reference sequence). For the CDR3, the DNA is TGTGCCAGCAGGGACAGCCTCTCCTACGAGCAGTACTTC. Protein: CASRDSLSYEQYF.

V is TRBV27 and J is TRBJ1-4; D possibly corresponds to TRBD1 (5 bases). The CDR3 runs to 16 residues. Germline V gene lookup returns CDR1 MNHEY and CDR2 SMNVEV (reference sequence). Trimming cost V 6 bases and J 6 bases, with 20 bases left between them. CDR3 coding DNA: TGTGCCAGCAGCCGCTTACGGACCAGGGCGCATGAAAAACTGTTTTTT. Amino acid sequence: CASSRLRTRAHEKLFF.

The J gene is TRBJ1-4, the V gene TRBV6-1; D is unclear. CDR3 size: 17 residues. V was pared by 0 bases and J by 0 bases, with 11 bases between. Germline values: CDR1 MNHNS, CDR2 SASEGT. Here the CDR3 DNA reads TGTGCCAGCAGTGAAGCGAGAGGTTCTGCAACTAATGAAAAACTGTTTTTT. Translated, it gives CASSEARGSATNEKLFF.